What follows are 14 T cell receptor beta chains derived from one specimen sequenced in a study of T cells in Graves' hyperthyroidism and ophthalmopathy. The TCR beta CDR3 regions underwent amplification using RNA transcripts as the source. The HTBI primer set was used in a first-round RT-PCR of the TCR CDR3. TCRdb redid the calling of the multiplex PCR reads with MiXCR, one entry per CDR3 protein. This sample has more than 500,000 distinct CDR3 sequences; roughly 16% occur once, and the top ten carry around 4%. Sequenced: blood. These receptors were obtained from a woman aged 30 to 39 with Graves' hyperthyroidism.

This clonotype was seen many times. The chain joins TRBV12-3 or TRBV12-4 to TRBJ1-2; 7 bases are shared with TRBD1. V lost 6 bases to trimming and J lost 8 bases; unmatched junction nucleotides: 3. This CDR3 is 11 amino acids long. This CDR3 reads CASSTGVGYTF. CDR3 bases: TGTGCCAGCAGCACAGGGGTCGGCTACACCTTC.

At least ten counts were recorded for this clonotype. The chain links TRBV11-1 to TRBJ2-1; D gene unclear. Germline values: CDR1 SGHAT, CDR2 FQDESV (reference sequence). This CDR3 is 13 amino acids long. Trimming stripped 5 bases from V and 12 bases from J, with 17 bases between. The CDR3 DNA follows: TGTGCCAGCAGCCCTACCCCCAGCGCCTTGCAGTTCTTC. It is translated as CASSPTPSALQFF.

This clonotype was seen repeatedly, ten times or more. The chain employs TRBV6-1 and TRBJ1-2; 8 bases agree with TRBD1. Germline loops: CDR1 MNHNS, CDR2 SASEGT. The CDR3 length is 14 residues. V gave up 5 bases and J gave up 4 bases; unmatched junction bases: 6. The CDR3 nucleotides are TGTGCCAGCAGTATAGGACAGGGCTTCTATGGCTACACCTTC. It codes for CASSIGQGFYGYTF.

The chain is built from TRBV14 and TRBJ1-3; D ambiguous. This CDR3 has 12 residues. Looked up from germline, CDR1 is SGHDN and CDR2 is FVKESK. V lost 2 bases and J lost 8, with 7 bases in between. Here the CDR3 DNA reads TGTGCCAGCAGCCAAACGCGCGACACCATATATTTT. It is translated as CASSQTRDTIYF.

This clonotype was picked up many times. The rearrangement joins TRBV2 to TRBJ2-7; 9 nucleotides align to TRBD2. The CDR3 loop spans 14 amino acids. Per germline, CDR1 SNHLY and CDR2 FYNNEI. Trimming removed 1 base from V and 9 bases from J; junction bases left unmatched: 7. DNA of the CDR3: TGTGCCAGCAGTGAAGTAGCGGGAGATTTTGTGCAGTACTTC. Amino acids: CASSEVAGDFVQYF.

This clonotype was observed at least ten times. V gene TRBV6-1 combines with J gene TRBJ2-7, with 7 bases identical to TRBD1. This CDR3 is built from 14 residues. V lost 7 bases and J lost 5; bases outside the gene matches: 11. Germline V gene sequence: CDR1 MNHNS, CDR2 SASEGT. CDR3 residues: CASIHRQGGNEQYF. The CDR3 DNA is TGTGCCAGCATCCATAGACAGGGTGGAAACGAGCAGTACTTC.

This sequence joins TRBV20-1 and TRBJ2-1; 10 bases fit TRBD2. The CDR3 contains 15 residues. CDR1 and CDR2 (germline): DFQATT, SNEGSKA (reference sequence). With V trimmed by 0 bases and J by 4 bases, 3 bases remained unmatched. Here the CDR3 reads CSARESGRAYNEQFF. Here the CDR3 DNA reads TGCAGTGCTAGAGAGAGCGGGAGGGCGTACAATGAGCAGTTCTTC.

This clonotype was recorded at least ten times. This chain connects TRBV28 to TRBJ2-1; 13 nucleotides agree with TRBD2. The CDR3 is made up of 15 amino acids. Germline-derived CDR1 and CDR2 are MDHEN and SYDVKM. Unmatched junction bases numbered 5, after V lost 4 bases and J lost 8 bases. The CDR3 spells CASSSRTSGSYEQFF. CDR3 coding DNA: TGTGCCAGCAGTTCCCGGACTAGCGGGAGCTATGAGCAGTTCTTC.

The chain carries TRBV19 and TRBJ2-2; a weak D match, TRBD1 (5 bases). The V end was cut by 3 bases, the J end by 5 bases, with 13 bases between. CDR3 length: 15 amino acids. The germline V gene has CDR1 LNHDA and CDR2 SQIVND (reference sequence). The CDR3 DNA is TGTGCCAGTAGTATTTCGGCAGGGTATACCGGGGAGCTGTTTTTT. Residues: CASSISAGYTGELFF.

This clonotype has only a few counts. The chain joins TRBV6-1 to TRBJ1-1; D unclear. The V end was cut by 5 bases, the J end by 4 bases, with 14 bases between. The germline V gene has CDR1 MNHNS and CDR2 SASEGT. This CDR3 has 14 residues. In nucleotides, the CDR3 is TGTGCCAGCAGTTTGCAGGTAGCCGGCACTGAAGCTTTCTTT. Translation: CASSLQVAGTEAFF.

This clonotype showed up many times. The chain combines TRBV3-1 with TRBJ2-2; D ambiguous. V was trimmed by 2 bases and J by 5 bases, leaving 12 bases between them. The CDR3 spans 15 residues. Germline CDR1 and CDR2: LGHDT and YNNKEL (reference sequence). CDR3 DNA: TGTGCCAGCAGCCAATATAGGGATATAACCGGGGAGCTGTTTTTT. Protein product: CASSQYRDITGELFF.

The rearrangement joins TRBV5-1 to TRBJ1-2; D may be TRBD1 (5 bases). Trimming removed 4 bases from V and 6 bases from J, with 16 bases in between. Germline V gene data show CDR1 as SGHRS and CDR2 as YFSETQ. The CDR3 is 14 residues long. The CDR3: CASSGTGTKDGYTF. The CDR3 DNA reads as TGCGCCAGCAGCGGAACCGGGACGAAAGATGGCTACACCTTC. The full variable domain, its missing parts supplied by reference TRBV5-1 and TRBJ1-2, is KAGVTQTPRYLIKTRGQQVTLSCSPISGHRSVSWYQQTPGQGLQFLFEYFSETQRNKGNFPGRFSGRQFSNSRSEMNVSTLELGDSALYLCASSGTGTKDGYTFGSGTRLTVV.

The table lists this clonotype with a few counts. V and J are TRBV6-5 and TRBJ2-1; D unclear. Germline values: CDR1 MNHEY, CDR2 SVGAGI. CDR3 size: 16 residues. Trimming shortened V by 1 base and J by 0 bases, and 10 bases separated the two germline ends. For the CDR3, the DNA is TGTGCCAGCAGTTACTATTTGATCACCTCCTACAATGAGCAGTTCTTC. Protein sequence: CASSYYLITSYNEQFF.

The chain is built from TRBV5-1 and TRBJ2-1; 13 nucleotides agree with TRBD2. The CDR3 covers 17 residues. Losses at the gene ends were 1 base for V and 8 bases for J; bases not matched to a gene: 9. The germline V gene encodes CDR1 SGHRS and CDR2 YFSETQ. The CDR3 DNA reads TGCGCCAGCAGCTTGCCAGGGACTAGCGGGGCTTTATATGAGCAGTTCTTC. This translates into CASSLPGTSGALYEQFF.